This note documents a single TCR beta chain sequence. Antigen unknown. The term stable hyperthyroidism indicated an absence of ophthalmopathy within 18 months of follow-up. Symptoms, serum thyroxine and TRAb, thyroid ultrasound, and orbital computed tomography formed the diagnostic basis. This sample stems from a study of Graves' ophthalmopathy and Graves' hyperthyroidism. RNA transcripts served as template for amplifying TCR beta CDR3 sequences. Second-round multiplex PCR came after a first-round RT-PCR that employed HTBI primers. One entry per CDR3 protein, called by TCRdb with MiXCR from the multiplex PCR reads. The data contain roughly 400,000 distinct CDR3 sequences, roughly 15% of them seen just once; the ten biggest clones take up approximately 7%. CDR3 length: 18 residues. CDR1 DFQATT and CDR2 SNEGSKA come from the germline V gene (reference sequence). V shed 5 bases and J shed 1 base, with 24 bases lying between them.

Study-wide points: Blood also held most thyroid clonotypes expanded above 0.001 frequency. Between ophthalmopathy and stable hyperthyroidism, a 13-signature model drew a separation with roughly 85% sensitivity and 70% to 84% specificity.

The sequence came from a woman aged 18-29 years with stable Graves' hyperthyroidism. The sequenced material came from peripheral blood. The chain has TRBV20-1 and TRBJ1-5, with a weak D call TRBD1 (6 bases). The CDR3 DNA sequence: TGCAGTGCTGAGACTCGGGACACTACCTCCTTCAGCAATCAGCCCCAGCATTTT. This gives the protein CSAETRDTTSFSNQPQHF.